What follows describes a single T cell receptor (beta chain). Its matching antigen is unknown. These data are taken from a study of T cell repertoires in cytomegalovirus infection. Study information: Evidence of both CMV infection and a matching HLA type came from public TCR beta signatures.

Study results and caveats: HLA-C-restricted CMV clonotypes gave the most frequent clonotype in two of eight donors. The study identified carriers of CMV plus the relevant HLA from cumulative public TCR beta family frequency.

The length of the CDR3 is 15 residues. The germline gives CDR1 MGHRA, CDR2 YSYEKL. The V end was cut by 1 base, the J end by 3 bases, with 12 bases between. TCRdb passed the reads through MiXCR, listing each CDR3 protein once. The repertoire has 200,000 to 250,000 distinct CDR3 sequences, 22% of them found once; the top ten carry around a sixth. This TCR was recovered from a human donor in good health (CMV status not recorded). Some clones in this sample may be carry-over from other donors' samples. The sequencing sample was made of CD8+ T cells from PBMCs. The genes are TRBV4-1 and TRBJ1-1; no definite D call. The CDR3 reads CASSQVPRFDTEAFF. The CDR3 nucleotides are TGCGCCAGCAGCCAAGTCCCCAGGTTTGACACTGAAGCTTTCTTT.